This note documents a single T cell receptor (beta chain) sequence. Its antigen is unknown. The germline CDR1 and CDR2 sequences are SGHAT and FQNNGV. This CDR3 region has 14 residues. This specimen belongs to a study of human CD8 memory T cell subsets. Findings and caveats of the study: Diversity, measured as normalized Shannon-Wiener diversity, was similarly high in stem-like memory and precursor exhausted T cells. Effector memory cells did not share this. Precursor exhausted and stem-like memory T cell repertoires shared minimal overlap. The chains that were sequenced in this study were only T cell receptor beta chains.

Researchers made TCR beta libraries via UMI-labeled 5' RACE. TCRdb re-analyzed the 5' RACE reads; it lists each CDR3 protein once, without DNA. The ten top clones account for 22%, within a sample of about 6,700 distinct CDR3 sequences. Stem-like memory CD8+ T cells (TSTEM) showed a CCR7+ PD-1- TIGIT- phenotype. The clonotype comes from a human donor in good health. The sequenced material came from CD8+ stem-like memory T cells (TSCM and TCM) sorted from PBMCs. The sample's subset: stem-like memory CD8 T cells (TSTEM), CCR7+ PD-1- TIGIT-. V usage is TRBV11-2 and J usage is TRBJ2-7. The CDR3: CASSFSTADYEQYF.